The TCR beta chain described here comes from a study of cytomegalovirus exposure and HLA in healthy donors. Study-wide points: As was reported, the classifier diagnosed cytomegalovirus status with high specificity and sensitivity. Productive status was seen about 87% or about 30% of the time for most TCR beta V segments in an earlier analysis. Most CMV-associated TCR beta chains were later found to appear HLA-restricted. Later genetic work tied a missense DCLRE1C variant to beta-chain V and J trimming.

Remarks on this clone: Its specificity is unknown.

This CDR3 contains 15 residues. Germline CDR1 MGHRA, CDR2 YSYEKL. Trimming left V 0 bases short and J 5 bases short, with 10 bases between. 13 Jbeta primers and 60 Vbeta primers were used for the PCR. Repertoires were generated with immunoSEQ multiplex PCR, while TCRdb's copy carries only in-frame clones and drops some. Found here are around 210,000 clones, under 85% of them singletons; the top ten hold 1.7%. The TCR originated in a man aged 50-59 years in good health and CMV-seronegative. The rearrangement joins TRBV4-1 to TRBJ2-2; D is ambiguous. The sequencing input was PBMCs. CDR3 amino acids: CASSQEGGRTGELFF. The CDR3 bases are TGCGCCAGCAGCCAAGAAGGTGGGCGAACCGGGGAGCTGTTTTTT.